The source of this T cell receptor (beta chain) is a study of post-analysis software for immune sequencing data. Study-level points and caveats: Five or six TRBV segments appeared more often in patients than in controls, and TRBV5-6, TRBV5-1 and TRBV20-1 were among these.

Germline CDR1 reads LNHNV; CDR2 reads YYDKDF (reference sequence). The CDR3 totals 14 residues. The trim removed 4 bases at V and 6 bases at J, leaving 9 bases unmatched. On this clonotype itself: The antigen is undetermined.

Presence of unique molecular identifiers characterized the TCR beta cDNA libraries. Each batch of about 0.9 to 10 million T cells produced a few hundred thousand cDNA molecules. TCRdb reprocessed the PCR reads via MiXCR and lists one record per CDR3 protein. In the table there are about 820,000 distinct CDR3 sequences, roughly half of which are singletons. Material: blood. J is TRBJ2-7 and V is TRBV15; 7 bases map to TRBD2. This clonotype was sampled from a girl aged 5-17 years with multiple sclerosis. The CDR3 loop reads CATSTKREPSEQYF. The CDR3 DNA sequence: TGTGCCACCAGCACTAAGCGGGAACCCTCCGAGCAGTACTTC.